These 2 T cell receptor beta chains were all obtained from the same sample, sequenced in a study of CD8 T cells in ankylosing spondylitis. TCRdb ran MiXCR on the 5' RACE reads and lists one entry per CDR3 protein. The data show 150,000 to 200,000 distinct CDR3 sequences, 11% seen once. The sequencing input was blood, either unsorted or a sorted T cell fraction (not recorded which). The origin of the receptors is a male donor with ankylosing spondylitis or in good health (not recorded which).

A remark on this clonotype: One base away lies a much larger clone, so this may be a sequencing read error. The genes are TRBV7-8 and TRBJ2-7; D may be TRBD2 (6 bases). The CDR3 spans 13 residues. Germline V gene data show CDR1 as SGHVS and CDR2 as FQNEAQ. Deletions cut 5 bases from V and 3 bases from J, with 11 bases between. The CDR3, as DNA: TGTGCCAGCAGCGTCTTAGCGGTCTACGAGCAGTACTTC. It is translated as CASSVLAVYEQYF.

This clonotype was found many times. V and J are TRBV20-1 and TRBJ2-3; TRBD1 is a possible D gene (6 bases). V was pared by 5 bases and J by 0 bases, with 21 bases between. The CDR3 has 17 amino acids. The germline V gene has CDR1 DFQATT and CDR2 SNEGSKA (reference sequence). CDR3 residues: CSAQKHPGQTSTDTQYF. The CDR3 region has the DNA TGCAGTGCTCAAAAACACCCCGGACAGACTAGCACAGATACGCAGTATTTT.